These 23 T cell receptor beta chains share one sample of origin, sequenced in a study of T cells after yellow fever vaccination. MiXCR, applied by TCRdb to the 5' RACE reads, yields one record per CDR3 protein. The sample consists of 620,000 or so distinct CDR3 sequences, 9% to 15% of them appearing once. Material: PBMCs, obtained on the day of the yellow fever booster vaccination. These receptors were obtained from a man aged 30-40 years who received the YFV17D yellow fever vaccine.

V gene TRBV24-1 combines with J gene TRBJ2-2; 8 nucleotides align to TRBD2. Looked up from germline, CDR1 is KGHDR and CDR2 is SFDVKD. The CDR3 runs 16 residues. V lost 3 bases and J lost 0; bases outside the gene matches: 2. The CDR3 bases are TGTGCCACCAGTGATCCGGGGGGGGCGAACACCGGGGAGCTGTTTTTT. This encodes CATSDPGGANTGELFF.

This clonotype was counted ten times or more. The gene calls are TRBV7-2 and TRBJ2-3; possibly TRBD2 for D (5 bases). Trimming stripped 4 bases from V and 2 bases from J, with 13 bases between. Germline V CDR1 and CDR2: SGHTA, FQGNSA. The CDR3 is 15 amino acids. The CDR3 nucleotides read TGTGCCAGCAGCTCTAGCCCGGGGTTCACAGATACGCAGTATTTT. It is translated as CASSSSPGFTDTQYF.

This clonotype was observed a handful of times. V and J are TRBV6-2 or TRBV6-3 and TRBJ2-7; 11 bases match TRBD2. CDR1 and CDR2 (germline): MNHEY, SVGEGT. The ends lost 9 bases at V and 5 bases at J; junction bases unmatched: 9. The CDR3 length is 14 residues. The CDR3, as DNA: TGTGCCAGTCGACTAGCGGGAAGCGGCGACGAGCAGTACTTC. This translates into CASRLAGSGDEQYF.

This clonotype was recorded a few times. CDR3 coding DNA: TGCAGTGCTACTGGACTAGCGGGAGGGGACCCAGTGGAGACCCAGTACTTC. As protein: CSATGLAGGDPVETQYF. This sequence joins TRBV20-1 and TRBJ2-5; 15 positions agree with TRBD2. With V trimmed by 4 bases and J by 5 bases, 11 bases remained unmatched. Germline V lookup: CDR1 DFQATT, CDR2 SNEGSKA (reference sequence). The CDR3 spans 17 residues.

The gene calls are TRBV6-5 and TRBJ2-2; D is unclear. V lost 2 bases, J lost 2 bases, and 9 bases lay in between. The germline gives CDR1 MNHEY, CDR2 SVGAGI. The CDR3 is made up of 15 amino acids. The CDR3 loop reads CASSYREINTGELFF. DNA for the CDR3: TGTGCCAGCAGTTACCGTGAGATTAACACCGGGGAGCTGTTTTTT.

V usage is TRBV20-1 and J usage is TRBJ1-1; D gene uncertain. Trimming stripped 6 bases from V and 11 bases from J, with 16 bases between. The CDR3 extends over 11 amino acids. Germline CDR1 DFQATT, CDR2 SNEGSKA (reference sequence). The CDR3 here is CSAPKGGSAFF. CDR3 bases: TGCAGTGCCCCTAAGGGCGGTTCGGCTTTCTTT.

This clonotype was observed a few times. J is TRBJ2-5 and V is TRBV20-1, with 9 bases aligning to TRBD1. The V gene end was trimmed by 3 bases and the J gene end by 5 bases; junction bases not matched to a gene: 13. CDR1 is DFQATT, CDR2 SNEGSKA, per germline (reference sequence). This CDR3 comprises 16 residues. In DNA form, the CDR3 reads TGCAGTGCTAGGGATCAATGGGGACAGGGATTGGAGACCCAGTACTTC. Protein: CSARDQWGQGLETQYF.

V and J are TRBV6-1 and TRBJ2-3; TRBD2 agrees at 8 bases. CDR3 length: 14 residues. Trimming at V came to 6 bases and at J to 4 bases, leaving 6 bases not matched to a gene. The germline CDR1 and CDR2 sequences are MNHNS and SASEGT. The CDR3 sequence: CASSPGLVSDTQYF. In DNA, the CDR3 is TGTGCCAGCAGCCCGGGACTAGTTTCAGATACGCAGTATTTT.

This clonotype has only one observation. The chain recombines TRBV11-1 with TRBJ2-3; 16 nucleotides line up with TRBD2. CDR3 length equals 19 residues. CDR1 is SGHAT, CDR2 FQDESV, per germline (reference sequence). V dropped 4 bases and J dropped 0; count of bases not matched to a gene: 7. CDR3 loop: CASSSGLAGGPSSTDTQYF. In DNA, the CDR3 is TGTGCCAGCAGCTCGGGACTAGCGGGAGGGCCCTCGAGCACAGATACGCAGTATTTT.

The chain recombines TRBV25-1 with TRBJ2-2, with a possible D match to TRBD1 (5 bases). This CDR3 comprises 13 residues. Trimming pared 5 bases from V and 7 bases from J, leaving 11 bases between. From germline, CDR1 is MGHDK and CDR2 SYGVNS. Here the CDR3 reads CASSQGAVGELFF. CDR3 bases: TGTGCCAGCAGTCAAGGGGCAGTCGGGGAGCTGTTTTTT.

The CDR3 coding sequence is TGTGCCAGCAGGAAGGGACAGGGGTCTTTCGATGAGCAGTTCTTC. It specifies CASRKGQGSFDEQFF. This chain joins TRBV27 and TRBJ2-1; TRBD1 agrees at 10 bases. With V trimmed by 6 bases and J by 8 bases, 10 bases remained unmatched. This CDR3 comprises 15 residues. Germline values: CDR1 MNHEY, CDR2 SMNVEV (reference sequence).

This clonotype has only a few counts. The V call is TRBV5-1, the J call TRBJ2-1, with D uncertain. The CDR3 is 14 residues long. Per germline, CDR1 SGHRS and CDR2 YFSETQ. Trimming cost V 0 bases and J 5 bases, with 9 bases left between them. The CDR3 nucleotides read TGCGCCAGCAGCTTGGCAGAGACCGACAATGAGCAGTTCTTC. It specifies CASSLAETDNEQFF.

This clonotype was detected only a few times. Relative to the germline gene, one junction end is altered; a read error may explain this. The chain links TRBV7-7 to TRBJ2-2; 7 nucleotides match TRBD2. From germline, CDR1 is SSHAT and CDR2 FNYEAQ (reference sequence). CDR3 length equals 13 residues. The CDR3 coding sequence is TGTGCTAGCAGCGGGGCTCCAGGCGGGGAGCTGTTTTTT. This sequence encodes CASSGAPGGELFF.

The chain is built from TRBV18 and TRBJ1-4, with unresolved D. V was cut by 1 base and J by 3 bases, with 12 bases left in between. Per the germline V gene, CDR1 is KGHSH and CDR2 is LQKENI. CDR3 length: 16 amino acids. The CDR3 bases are TGTGCCAGCTCACCACAGACCCTCGGGGCTAATGAAAAACTGTTTTTT. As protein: CASSPQTLGANEKLFF. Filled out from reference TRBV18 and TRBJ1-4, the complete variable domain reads NAGVMQNPRHLVRRRGQEARLRCSPMKGHSHVYWYRQLPEEGLKFMVYLQKENIIDESGMPKERFSAEFPKEGPSILRIQQVVRGDSAAYFCASSPQTLGANEKLFFGSGTQLSVL.

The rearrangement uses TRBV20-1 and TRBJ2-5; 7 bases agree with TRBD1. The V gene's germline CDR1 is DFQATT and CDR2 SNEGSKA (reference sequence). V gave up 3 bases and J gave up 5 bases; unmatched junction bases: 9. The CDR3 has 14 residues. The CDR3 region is CSASRGQGDETQYF. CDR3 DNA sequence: TGCAGTGCTAGTAGGGGCCAGGGGGATGAGACCCAGTACTTC.

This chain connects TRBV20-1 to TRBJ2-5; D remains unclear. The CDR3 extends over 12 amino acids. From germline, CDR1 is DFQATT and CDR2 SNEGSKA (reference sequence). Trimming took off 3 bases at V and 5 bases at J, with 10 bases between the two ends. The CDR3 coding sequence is TGCAGTGCTAGTCGGCAGTTTGAGACCCAGTACTTC. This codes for CSASRQFETQYF.

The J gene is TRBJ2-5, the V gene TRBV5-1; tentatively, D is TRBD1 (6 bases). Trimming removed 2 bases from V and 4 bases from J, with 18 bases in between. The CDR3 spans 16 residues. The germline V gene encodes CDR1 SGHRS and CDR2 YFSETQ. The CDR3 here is CASSLLIDRSRETQYF. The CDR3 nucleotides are TGCGCCAGCAGCTTACTCATTGACAGGTCTCGAGAGACCCAGTACTTC.

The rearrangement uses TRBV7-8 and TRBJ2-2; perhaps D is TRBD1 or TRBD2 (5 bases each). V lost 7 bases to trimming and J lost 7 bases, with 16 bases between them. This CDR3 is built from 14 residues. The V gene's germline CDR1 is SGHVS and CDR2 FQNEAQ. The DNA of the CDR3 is TGTGCCAGCAATTTCGGGGCAGGAGTCGGGGAGCTGTTTTTT. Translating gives CASNFGAGVGELFF.

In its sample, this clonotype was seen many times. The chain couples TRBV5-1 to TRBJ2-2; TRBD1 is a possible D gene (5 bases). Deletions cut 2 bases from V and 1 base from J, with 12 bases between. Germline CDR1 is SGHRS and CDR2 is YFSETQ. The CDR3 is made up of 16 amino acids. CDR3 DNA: TGCGCCAGCAGCTTAGGACAATCCGGGAACACCGGGGAGCTGTTTTTT. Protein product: CASSLGQSGNTGELFF.

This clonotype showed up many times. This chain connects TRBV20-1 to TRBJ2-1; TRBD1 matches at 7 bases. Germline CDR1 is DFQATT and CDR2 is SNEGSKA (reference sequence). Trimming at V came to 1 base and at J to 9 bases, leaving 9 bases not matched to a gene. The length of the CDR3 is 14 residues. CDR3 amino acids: CSARGRGIISEQFF. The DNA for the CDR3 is TGCAGTGCTAGAGGCAGGGGGATAATTAGTGAGCAGTTCTTC.

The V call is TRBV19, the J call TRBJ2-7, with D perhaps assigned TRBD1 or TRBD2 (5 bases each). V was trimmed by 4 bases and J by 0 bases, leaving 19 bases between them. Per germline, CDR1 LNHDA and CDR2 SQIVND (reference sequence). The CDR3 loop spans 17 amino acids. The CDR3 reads CASSRQPGTLSSYEQYF. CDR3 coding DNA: TGTGCCAGTAGTAGACAACCCGGGACGTTAAGCTCCTACGAGCAGTACTTC. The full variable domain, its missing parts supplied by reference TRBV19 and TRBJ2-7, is DGGITQSPKYLFRKEGQNVTLSCEQNLNHDAMYWYRQDPGQGLRLIYYSQIVNDFQKGDIAEGYSVSREKKESFPLTVTSAQKNPTAFYLCASSRQPGTLSSYEQYFGPGTRLTVT.

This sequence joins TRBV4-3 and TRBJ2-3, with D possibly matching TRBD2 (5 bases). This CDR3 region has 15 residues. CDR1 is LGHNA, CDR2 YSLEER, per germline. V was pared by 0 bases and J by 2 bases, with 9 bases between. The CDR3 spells CASSQEAGNTDTQYF. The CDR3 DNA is TGCGCCAGCAGCCAAGAGGCCGGGAACACAGATACGCAGTATTTT.

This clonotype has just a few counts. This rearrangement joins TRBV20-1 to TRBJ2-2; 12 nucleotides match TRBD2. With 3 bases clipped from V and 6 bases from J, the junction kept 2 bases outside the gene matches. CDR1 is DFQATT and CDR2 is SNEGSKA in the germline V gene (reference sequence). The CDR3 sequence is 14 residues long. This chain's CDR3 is CSARASGRAGELFF. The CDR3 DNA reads TGCAGTGCTAGGGCTAGCGGGAGGGCCGGGGAGCTGTTTTTT.